The clone carrying this T cell receptor beta chain has ten or more counts. The sample comes from a study of early T cells in non-severe SARS-CoV-2 infection. Individual cDNA molecules were tagged with unique molecular identifiers. TCRdb re-called the 5' RACE reads through MiXCR, storing one row per CDR3 protein. The sample has 40,000 to 65,000 distinct CDR3 sequences; approximately 8% are singletons. J was trimmed by 0 bases and V by 8 bases; bases with no gene match: 12. This CDR3 is 17 amino acids long. CDR1 is SGHVS and CDR2 is FQNEAQ in the germline V gene. The clonotype was recovered from an adult who was a healthcare worker with PCR-confirmed SARS-CoV-2 infection or an uninfected control (not recorded which). Sequencing was done on a sample of whole blood. This sequence joins TRBV7-8 and TRBJ2-4; TRBD2 aligns across 8 bases. The CDR3 loop reads CASSLGGALLAKNIQYF. The DNA of the CDR3 is TGTGCCAGCTCACTCGGGGGGGCCCTTTTAGCCAAAAACATTCAGTACTTC. Supplemented by reference TRBV7-8 and TRBJ2-4, the full variable domain reads GAGVSQSPRYKVAKRGQDVALRCDPISGHVSLFWYQQALGQGPEFLTYFQNEAQLDKSGLPSDRFFAERPEGSVSTLKIQRTQQEDSAVYLCASSLGGALLAKNIQYFGAGTRLSVL.